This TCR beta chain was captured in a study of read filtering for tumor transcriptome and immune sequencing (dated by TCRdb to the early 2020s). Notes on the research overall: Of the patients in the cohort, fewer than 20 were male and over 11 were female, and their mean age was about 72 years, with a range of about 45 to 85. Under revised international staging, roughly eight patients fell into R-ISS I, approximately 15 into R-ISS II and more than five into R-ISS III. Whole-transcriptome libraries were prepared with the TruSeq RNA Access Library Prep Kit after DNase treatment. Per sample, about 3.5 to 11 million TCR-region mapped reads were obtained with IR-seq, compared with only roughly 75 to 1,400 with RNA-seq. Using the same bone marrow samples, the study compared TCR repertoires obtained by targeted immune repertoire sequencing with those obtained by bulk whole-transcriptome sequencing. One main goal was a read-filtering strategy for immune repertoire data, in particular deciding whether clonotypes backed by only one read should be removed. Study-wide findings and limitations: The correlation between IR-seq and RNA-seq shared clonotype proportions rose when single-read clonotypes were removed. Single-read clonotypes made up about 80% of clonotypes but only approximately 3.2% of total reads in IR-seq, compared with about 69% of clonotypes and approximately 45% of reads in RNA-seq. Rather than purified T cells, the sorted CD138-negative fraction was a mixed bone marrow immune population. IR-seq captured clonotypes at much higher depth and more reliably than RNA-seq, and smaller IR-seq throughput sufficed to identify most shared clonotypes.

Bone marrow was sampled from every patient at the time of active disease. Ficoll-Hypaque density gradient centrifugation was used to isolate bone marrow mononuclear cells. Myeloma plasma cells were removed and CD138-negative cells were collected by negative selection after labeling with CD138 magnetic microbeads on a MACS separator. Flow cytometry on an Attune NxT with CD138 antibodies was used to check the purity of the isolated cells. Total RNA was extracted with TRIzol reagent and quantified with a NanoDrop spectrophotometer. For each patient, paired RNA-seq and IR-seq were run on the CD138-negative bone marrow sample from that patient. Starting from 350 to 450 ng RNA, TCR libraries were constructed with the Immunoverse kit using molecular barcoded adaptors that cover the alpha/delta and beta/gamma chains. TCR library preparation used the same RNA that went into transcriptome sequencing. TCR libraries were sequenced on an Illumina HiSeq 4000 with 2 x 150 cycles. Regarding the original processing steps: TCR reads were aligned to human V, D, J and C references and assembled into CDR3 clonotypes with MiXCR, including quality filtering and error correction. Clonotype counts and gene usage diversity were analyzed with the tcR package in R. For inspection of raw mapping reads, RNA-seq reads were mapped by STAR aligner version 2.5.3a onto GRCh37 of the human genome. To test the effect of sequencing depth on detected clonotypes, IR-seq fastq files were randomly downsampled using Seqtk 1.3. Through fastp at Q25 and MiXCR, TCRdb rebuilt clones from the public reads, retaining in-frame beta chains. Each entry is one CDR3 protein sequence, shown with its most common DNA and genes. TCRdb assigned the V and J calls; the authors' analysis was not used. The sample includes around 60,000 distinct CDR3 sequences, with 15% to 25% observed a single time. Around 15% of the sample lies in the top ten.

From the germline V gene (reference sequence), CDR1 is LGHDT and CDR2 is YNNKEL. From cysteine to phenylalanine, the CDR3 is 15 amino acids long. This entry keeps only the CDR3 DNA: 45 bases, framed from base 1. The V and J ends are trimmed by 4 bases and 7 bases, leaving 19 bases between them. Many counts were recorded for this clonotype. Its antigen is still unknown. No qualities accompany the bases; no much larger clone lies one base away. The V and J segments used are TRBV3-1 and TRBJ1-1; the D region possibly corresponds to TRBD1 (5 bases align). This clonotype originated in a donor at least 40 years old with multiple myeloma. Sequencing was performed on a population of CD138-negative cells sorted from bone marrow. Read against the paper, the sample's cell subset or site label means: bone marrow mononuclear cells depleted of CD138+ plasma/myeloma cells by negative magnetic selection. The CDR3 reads CASSPRVGNRYEAFF. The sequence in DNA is TGTGCCAGCAGCCCGCGAGTCGGGAACAGGTATGAAGCTTTCTTT.